The 19 T cell receptor beta chains presented below share a single source sample, sequenced in a study of blood T cells in healthy people across ages. Then a second PCR, running roughly 7 to 11 cycles, was carried out with a sample-barcoded 5' primer and a J-beta primer mix. TCRdb re-called the 5' RACE reads through MiXCR, storing one row per CDR3 protein. Among 630,000 or so distinct CDR3 sequences listed, approximately 30% were seen once. The sequenced sample was blood. Every receptor here comes from a woman aged 80 or over in good health.

This clonotype occurred many times. The gene calls are TRBV6-6 and TRBJ2-4, with D unresolved. This CDR3 comprises 15 residues. Germline V gene data show CDR1 as MNHNY and CDR2 as SVGAGI (reference sequence). V lost 6 bases and J 0 bases, leaving 12 bases between the germline ends. CDR3 protein: CASRSFKLAKNIQYF. DNA of the CDR3: TGTGCCAGCAGGTCGTTCAAGCTAGCCAAAAACATTCAGTACTTC.

This clonotype was observed a handful of times. At one of its ends the junction is not consistent with the germline gene, which may arise from a read error. V usage is TRBV5-1 and J usage is TRBJ2-5; TRBD1 matches 9 bases. There are 16 residues in the CDR3. CDR1 and CDR2 from the germline V gene are SGHRS and YFSETQ. This chain's CDR3 is CASSRIPGQGKETRYF. CDR3 nucleotide sequence: TGCGCCAGCAGCCGTATACCGGGACAGGGAAAAGAGACCCGGTACTTC. The full variable domain, in which reference TRBV5-1 and TRBJ2-5 provide the parts outside the CDR3, is KAGVTQTPRYLIKTRGQQVTLSCSPISGHRSVSWYQQTPGQGLQFLFEYFSETQRNKGNFPGRFSGRQFSNSRSEMNVSTLELGDSALYLCASSRIPGQGKETRYFGPGTRLLVL.

The rearrangement uses TRBV20-1 and TRBJ2-5, with TRBD2 matching over 14 bases. CDR3 length: 15 residues. Losses at the gene ends were 6 bases for V and 11 bases for J; bases not matched to a gene: 14. Germline loops: CDR1 DFQATT, CDR2 SNEGSKA (reference sequence). The CDR3 loop is CSAHGLAGGVNEQYF. In nucleotides, the CDR3 is TGCAGTGCCCACGGACTAGCGGGGGGCGTAAATGAGCAGTACTTC.

This clonotype was recorded at least ten times. The rearrangement links TRBV5-1 to TRBJ2-7; 11 bases agree with TRBD2. V shed 4 bases and J 5 bases; nucleotides not matched to a gene: 5. CDR3 length: 14 amino acids. Germline CDR1 is SGHRS and CDR2 is YFSETQ. CDR3 bases: TGCGCCAGCAGCACTAGCGGGGGTATGAACGAGCAGTACTTC. Protein: CASSTSGGMNEQYF.

There are many counts of this clonotype. The CDR3, as DNA: TGTGCCAGCAGCCCCCGGGACGATGAGACCCAGTACTTC. This sequence encodes CASSPRDDETQYF. The chain carries TRBV7-9 and TRBJ2-5; D may match TRBD1 or TRBD2 (5 bases each). From germline, CDR1 is SEHNR and CDR2 FQNEAQ (reference sequence). The ends were cut back, 5 bases at V and 5 bases at J, with 12 bases in the middle. The CDR3 sequence is 13 residues long.

This clonotype was counted only a few times. The chain is built from TRBV7-2 and TRBJ1-6; no clear D. CDR3 length: 15 amino acids. Between the trimmed V and J ends, which lost 10 bases and 7 bases, there was a span of 20 bases. Germline V lookup: CDR1 SGHTA, CDR2 FQGNSA. The DNA for the CDR3 is TGTGCCATCCCACCTCCGGGCAGGCCAAATTCACCCCTCCACTTT. Protein sequence: CAIPPPGRPNSPLHF. Based on the CDR3 plus reference TRBV7-2 and TRBJ1-6, the full variable domain is GAGVSQSPSNKVTEKGKDVELRCDPISGHTALYWYRQSLGQGLEFLIYFQGNSAPDKSGLPSDRFSAERTGGSVSTLTIQRTQQEDSAVYLCAIPPPGRPNSPLHFGNGTRLTVT.

This clonotype was picked up many times. V usage is TRBV29-1 and J usage is TRBJ1-2, with TRBD1 matching 8 bases. The V segment lost 7 bases and the J segment 5 bases; nucleotides outside the gene matches: 9. Germline CDR1 reads SQVTM; CDR2 reads ANQGSEA. This CDR3 comprises 13 residues. This CDR3 is CSAGQGDGYGYTF. CDR3 bases: TGCAGCGCTGGACAGGGCGACGGTTATGGCTACACCTTC. The full variable domain, completed using reference TRBV29-1 and TRBJ1-2, is SAVISQKPSRDICQRGTSLTIQCQVDSQVTMMFWYRQQPGQSLTLIATANQGSEATYESGFVIDKFPISRPNLTFSTLTVSNMSPEDSSIYLCSAGQGDGYGYTFGSGTRLTVV.

This clonotype was seen only a few times. The genes are TRBV5-6 and TRBJ2-5, with 13 bases that match TRBD2. The CDR3 has 16 residues. Unmatched junction bases numbered 3, after V lost 0 bases and J lost 4 bases. The germline V gene has CDR1 SGHDT and CDR2 YYEEEE. The CDR3 sequence: CASSLELAGGLETQYF. The CDR3 coding sequence is TGTGCCAGCAGCTTGGAACTAGCGGGGGGGCTAGAGACCCAGTACTTC.

Many counts were recorded for this clonotype. The chain is built from TRBV29-1 and TRBJ2-7; D may be TRBD2 (5 bases). The CDR3 has 13 amino acids. The germline gives CDR1 SQVTM, CDR2 ANQGSEA. The ends were cut back, 7 bases at V and 7 bases at J, with 20 bases in the middle. The chain's CDR3 is CSARDGRLGEQYF. DNA for the CDR3: TGCAGCGCCCGGGATGGCCGACTGGGAGAGCAGTACTTC.

The V gene is TRBV12-3 or TRBV12-4, the J gene TRBJ1-1; D is ambiguous. V lost 5 bases and J lost 0, with 13 bases in between. The CDR3 loop spans 15 amino acids. CDR3 DNA: TGTGCCAGCAGTCACGGACGGGGTCTGAACACTGAAGCTTTCTTT. Translation gives CASSHGRGLNTEAFF.

Ten or more counts support this clonotype. This chain links TRBV7-2 with TRBJ1-4; 10 nucleotides agree with TRBD1. V trimming: 5 bases; J trimming: 8 bases; junction bases outside the gene matches: 5. Germline V gene lookup returns CDR1 SGHTA and CDR2 FQGNSA. The CDR3 loop spans 14 amino acids. DNA for the CDR3: TGTGCCAGCAGCCAAGGGACAGGGGTCGAAAAACTGTTTTTT. Translation gives CASSQGTGVEKLFF.

The chain combines TRBV3-1 with TRBJ2-3; D is possibly TRBD2 (7 bases). This CDR3 comprises 15 residues. CDR1 is LGHDT, CDR2 YNNKEL, per germline (reference sequence). Trimming took 1 base from V and 7 from J, leaving 15 bases between them. Here the CDR3 reads CASSQALGGAHTQYF. CDR3 sequence (DNA): TGTGCCAGCAGCCAAGCTTTAGGGGGGGCACATACGCAGTATTTT.

The chain uses TRBV6-2 or TRBV6-3 and TRBJ2-3; 10 nucleotides match TRBD2. Trimming cost V 6 bases and J 0 bases; bases outside gene matches: 3. Germline V lookup: CDR1 MNHEY, CDR2 SVGEGT. This CDR3 comprises 15 residues. CDR3 residues: CASSKAGGSTDTQYF. In DNA form, the CDR3 reads TGTGCCAGCAGCAAAGCGGGGGGGAGCACAGATACGCAGTATTTT.

In regard to this clonotype: This may stem from a read error, because a much larger clone lies one nucleotide away. The rearrangement uses TRBV5-6 and TRBJ2-5; the D is unclear. CDR1 is SGHDT and CDR2 is YYEEEE in the germline V gene. Trimming cost V 4 bases and J 5 bases, with 18 bases left between them. The length of the CDR3 is 15 residues. CDR3 amino acids: CASSPLQLSGETQYF. CDR3 DNA sequence: TGTGCCAGCAGCCCCCTCCAACTCAGTGGGGAGACCCAGTACTTC.

Only a few counts were recorded for this clonotype. This may stem from a read error, because a much larger clone lies one nucleotide away. The chain employs TRBV28 and TRBJ2-3, with a tentative D call TRBD2 (6 bases). Germline assignment: CDR1 MDHEN and CDR2 SYDVKM. The CDR3 length is 15 residues. V was trimmed by 6 bases and J by 1 base, leaving 14 bases between them. CDR3 nucleotides: TGTGCCAGCAGAGTAGCGAGGGAGGGCACAGATACGCAGTATTTT. Amino acid sequence: CASRVAREGTDTQYF.

This rearrangement joins TRBV20-1 to TRBJ2-1, with 11 nucleotides matching TRBD2. J lost 4 bases, V lost 5 bases, and 13 bases had no gene match. Germline V CDR1 and CDR2: DFQATT, SNEGSKA (reference sequence). This CDR3 is built from 17 residues. This CDR3 reads CSAFSGRALKGYNEQFF. CDR3 DNA sequence: TGCAGTGCTTTTAGCGGGAGGGCTTTAAAAGGGTACAATGAGCAGTTCTTC.

The table lists this clonotype with many counts. This chain joins TRBV20-1 and TRBJ2-7, with D possibly being TRBD2 (5 bases). Per germline, CDR1 DFQATT and CDR2 SNEGSKA (reference sequence). This CDR3 has 15 residues. Trimming cost V 0 bases and J 8 bases, with 20 bases left between them. The CDR3 DNA reads TGCAGTGCTAGAGATGGCGAGCCTGGTTTCGGGAAGCAGTACTTC. This gives the protein CSARDGEPGFGKQYF.

The table lists this clonotype with a few counts. The chain is built from TRBV12-3 or TRBV12-4 and TRBJ1-1; no clear D gene. V was pared by 5 bases and J by 1 base, with 11 bases between. The CDR3 runs to 14 residues. CDR3 in DNA: TGTGCCAGCAGTCCTAGGCATTCGAACACTGAAGCTTTCTTT. It encodes CASSPRHSNTEAFF.

The genes are TRBV19 and TRBJ1-5; D is unresolved. There are 14 residues in the CDR3. CDR1 is LNHDA and CDR2 is SQIVND in the germline V gene (reference sequence). V lost 8 bases and J 2 bases, leaving 13 bases between the germline ends. In nucleotides, the CDR3 is TGTGCCAGTTCTGAGGGAAACGGCAATCAGCCCCAGCATTTT. This encodes CASSEGNGNQPQHF.